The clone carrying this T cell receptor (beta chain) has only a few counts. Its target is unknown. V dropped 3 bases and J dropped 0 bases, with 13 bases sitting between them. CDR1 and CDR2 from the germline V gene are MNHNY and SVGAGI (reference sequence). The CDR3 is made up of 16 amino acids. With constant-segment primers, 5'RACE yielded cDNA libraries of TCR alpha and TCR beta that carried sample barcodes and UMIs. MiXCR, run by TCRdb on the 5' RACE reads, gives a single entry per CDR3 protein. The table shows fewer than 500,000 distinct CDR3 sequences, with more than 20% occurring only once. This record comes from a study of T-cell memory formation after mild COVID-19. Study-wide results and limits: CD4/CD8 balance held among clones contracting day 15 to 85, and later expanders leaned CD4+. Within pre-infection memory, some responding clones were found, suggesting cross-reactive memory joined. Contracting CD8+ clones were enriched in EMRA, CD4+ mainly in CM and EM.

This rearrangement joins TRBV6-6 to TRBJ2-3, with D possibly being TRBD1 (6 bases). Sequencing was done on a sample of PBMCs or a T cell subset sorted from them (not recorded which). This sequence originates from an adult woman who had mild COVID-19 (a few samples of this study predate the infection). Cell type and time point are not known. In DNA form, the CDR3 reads TGTGCCAGCAGTTATAGGAGACAGGCTAGCACAGATACGCAGTATTTT. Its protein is CASSYRRQASTDTQYF.